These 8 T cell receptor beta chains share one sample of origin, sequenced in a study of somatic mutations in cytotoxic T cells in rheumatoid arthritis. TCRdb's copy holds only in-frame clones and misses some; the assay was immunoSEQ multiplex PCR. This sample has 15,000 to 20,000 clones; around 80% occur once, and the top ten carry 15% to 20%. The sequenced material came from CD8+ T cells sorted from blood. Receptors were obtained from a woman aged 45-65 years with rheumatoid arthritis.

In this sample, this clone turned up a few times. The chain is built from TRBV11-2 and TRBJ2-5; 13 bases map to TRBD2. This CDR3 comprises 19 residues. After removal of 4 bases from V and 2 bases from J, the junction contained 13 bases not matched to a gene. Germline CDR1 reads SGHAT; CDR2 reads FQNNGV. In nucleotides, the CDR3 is TGTGCCAGCAGCTGGACCGGGACTAGCGGGAACCTGGTACAAGAGACCCAGTACTTC. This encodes CASSWTGTSGNLVQETQYF.

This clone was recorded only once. The CDR3 here is CASSVRGSGNTIYF. CDR3 nucleotides: TGTGCCAGCAGTGTAAGGGGGTCTGGAAACACCATATATTTT. The chain links TRBV13 to TRBJ1-3; tentative D call: TRBD1 (6 bases). Trimming took off 6 bases at V and 1 base at J, with 10 bases between the two ends. Germline V lookup: CDR1 PRHDT, CDR2 FYEKMQ (reference sequence). The CDR3 is 14 residues long. Together with reference TRBV13 and TRBJ1-3, the CDR3 gives the full variable domain: AAGVIQSPRHLIKEKRETATLKCYPIPRHDTVYWYQQGPGQDPQFLISFYEKMQSDKGSIPDRFSAQQFSDYHSELNMSSLELGDSALYFCASSVRGSGNTIYFGEGSWLTVV.

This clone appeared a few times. Here the CDR3 reads CASSVLGGHDEKLFF. The CDR3 region has the DNA TGTGCCAGCAGCGTACTAGGGGGGCATGATGAAAAACTGTTTTTT. The chain is built from TRBV9 and TRBJ1-4; TRBD1 is a possible D gene (6 bases). V was cut by 1 base and J by 6 bases, with 13 bases left in between. The CDR3 is 15 residues long. Germline V CDR1 and CDR2: SGDLS, YYNGEE.

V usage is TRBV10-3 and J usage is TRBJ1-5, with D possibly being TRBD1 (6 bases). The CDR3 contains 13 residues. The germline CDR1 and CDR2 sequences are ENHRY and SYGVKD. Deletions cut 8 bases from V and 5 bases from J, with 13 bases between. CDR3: CAIATGPDQPQHF. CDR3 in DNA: TGTGCCATCGCAACAGGGCCTGATCAGCCCCAGCATTTT.

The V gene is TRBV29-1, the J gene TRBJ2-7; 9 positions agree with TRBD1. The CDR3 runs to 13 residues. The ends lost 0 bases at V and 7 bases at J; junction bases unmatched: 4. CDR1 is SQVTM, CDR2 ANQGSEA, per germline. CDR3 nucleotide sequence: TGCAGCGTTGAAGAGGGACAGGGAGGGGAGCAGTACTTC. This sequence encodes CSVEEGQGGEQYF.

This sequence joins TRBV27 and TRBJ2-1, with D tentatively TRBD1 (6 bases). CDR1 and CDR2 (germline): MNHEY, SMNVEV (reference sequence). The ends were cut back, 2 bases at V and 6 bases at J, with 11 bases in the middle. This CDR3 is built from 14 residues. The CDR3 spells CASSLGGERNEQFF. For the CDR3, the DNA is TGTGCCAGCAGTTTAGGGGGCGAGCGCAATGAGCAGTTCTTC.

CDR3 in amino acids: CASSQDWQDRGEQYF. CDR3 coding DNA: TGCGCCAGCAGCCAAGATTGGCAGGACAGAGGCGAGCAGTACTTC. The chain joins TRBV4-3 to TRBJ2-7; the D gene is possibly TRBD1 (6 bases). CDR1 and CDR2 from the germline V gene are LGHNA and YSLEER. The CDR3 totals 15 residues. V lost 0 bases to trimming and J lost 6 bases, with 15 bases between them.

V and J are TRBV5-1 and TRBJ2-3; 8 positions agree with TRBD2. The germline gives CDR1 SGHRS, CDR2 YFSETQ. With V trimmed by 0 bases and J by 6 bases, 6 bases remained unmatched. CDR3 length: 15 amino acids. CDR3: CASSLGLASKDTQYF. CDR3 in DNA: TGCGCCAGCAGCTTGGGACTAGCGAGTAAGGATACGCAGTATTTT.